The 25 T cell receptor beta chains given below trace back to one sample, sequenced in a study of T-cell reconstitution after alpha-beta-depleted transplantation in children. The authors prepared the TCRbeta library with unique molecular identifiers. TCRdb passed the PCR reads through MiXCR, listing each CDR3 protein once. Of almost 600,000 distinct CDR3 sequences in the sample, roughly 27% were seen once. The sequencing here drew on PBMCs, taken before TCRalphabeta/CD19-depleted stem cell transplant. These receptors were obtained from a boy under two years old with Wiskott-Aldrich syndrome, due to receive a stem cell transplant.

CDR3: CASSRTGRYDQPQHF. CDR3 coding DNA: TGCGCCAGCAGTCGGACAGGGAGGTACGATCAGCCCCAGCATTTT. This chain links TRBV5-1 with TRBJ1-5; 8 bases map to TRBD1. Trimming took 5 bases from V and 5 from J; bases not matched to a gene: 9. The CDR3 has 15 amino acids. Looked up from germline, CDR1 is SGHRS and CDR2 is YFSETQ.

The chain employs TRBV5-1 and TRBJ2-2, with 13 positions matching TRBD2. The germline CDR1 and CDR2 sequences are SGHRS and YFSETQ. The CDR3 spans 17 residues. V lost 0 bases, J lost 5 bases, and 4 bases stayed unmatched. CDR3 amino acids: CASSLGLAGGGTGELFF. The CDR3 DNA follows: TGCGCCAGCAGCTTGGGACTAGCGGGAGGAGGAACCGGGGAGCTGTTTTTT.

CDR3 nucleotide sequence: TGCAGTGCTAGAGATTACGGAGCGGTTCCCTACCTCTCCTACAATGAGCAGTTCTTC. Translation: CSARDYGAVPYLSYNEQFF. V is TRBV20-1 and J is TRBJ2-1, with D maybe TRBD2 (5 bases). CDR1 is DFQATT, CDR2 SNEGSKA, per germline (reference sequence). Trimming stripped 0 bases from V and 0 bases from J, with 21 bases between. The CDR3 runs to 19 residues.

This clonotype was observed a few times. The V gene is TRBV5-1, the J gene TRBJ1-5; TRBD1 matches 7 bases. The germline CDR1 and CDR2 sequences are SGHRS and YFSETQ. This CDR3 is 14 amino acids long. Germline trimming cut 4 bases from V and 5 bases from J; bases unmatched to any gene: 6. In DNA form, the CDR3 reads TGCGCCAGCAGCCCAACTACAGGGGATCAGCCCCAGCATTTT. It yields the protein CASSPTTGDQPQHF.

The J gene is TRBJ1-5, the V gene TRBV5-1; perhaps TRBD1 as D (6 bases). The germline V and J ends were trimmed by 4 bases and 4 bases, with 12 bases remaining between them. This CDR3 is 14 amino acids long. Germline V gives CDR1 SGHRS, CDR2 YFSETQ. The CDR3 here is CASSPTGNNQPQHF. DNA of the CDR3: TGCGCCAGCAGCCCGACAGGAAATAATCAGCCCCAGCATTTT.

V and J are TRBV28 and TRBJ2-5; D not certain. CDR1 and CDR2 from the germline V gene are MDHEN and SYDVKM. The CDR3 has 13 residues. V lost 3 bases and J 0 bases, leaving 5 bases between the germline ends. CDR3 loop: CASSFNNQETQYF. Here the CDR3 DNA reads TGTGCCAGCAGTTTTAACAACCAAGAGACCCAGTACTTC.

The chain employs TRBV10-2 and TRBJ2-3; 7 nucleotides align to TRBD2. The V and J ends lost 11 bases and 1 base, in that order; junction bases with no gene match: 9. This CDR3 is built from 14 residues. Germline CDR1 and CDR2: WSHSY and SAAADI. Here the CDR3 DNA reads TGCGCCCGCCCGGCGGGAGCGGGCACAGATACGCAGTATTTT. Its protein is CARPAGAGTDTQYF.

Only a few counts were recorded for this clonotype. This chain uses TRBV5-1 with TRBJ2-1, with 9 bases fitting TRBD2. The CDR3 is 15 residues long. Germline-derived CDR1 and CDR2 are SGHRS and YFSETQ. Germline trimming cut 4 bases from V and 6 bases from J; bases unmatched to any gene: 8. The CDR3 spells CASSEGLAFSNEQFF. In nucleotides, the CDR3 is TGCGCCAGCAGCGAAGGACTAGCGTTCTCCAATGAGCAGTTCTTC. The full variable domain, its missing parts supplied by reference TRBV5-1 and TRBJ2-1, is KAGVTQTPRYLIKTRGQQVTLSCSPISGHRSVSWYQQTPGQGLQFLFEYFSETQRNKGNFPGRFSGRQFSNSRSEMNVSTLELGDSALYLCASSEGLAFSNEQFFGPGTRLTVL.

The J gene is TRBJ2-7, the V gene TRBV5-1; no clear D gene. The germline V gene encodes CDR1 SGHRS and CDR2 YFSETQ. CDR3 length: 13 residues. V gave up 7 bases and J gave up 1 base, with 12 bases separating them. CDR3 DNA: TGCGCCAGCGCCCGGGCCGGATCCTACGAGCAGTACTTC. Amino acids: CASARAGSYEQYF.

Concerning this clonotype itself: Compared with germline, one end of the junction differs, possibly owing to a read error. This chain links TRBV12-3 or TRBV12-4 with TRBJ2-5; TRBD1 aligns across 9 bases. The CDR3 consists of 16 residues. The CDR3, as DNA: TGTGCCAGCAGTTCGGACCGGGACAGGGCGAGGGGGACCCTGTACTTC. It translates to CASSSDRDRARGTLYF.

This clonotype occurred a few times. The J gene is TRBJ2-1, the V gene TRBV5-1; TRBD2 aligns across 12 bases. This CDR3 is built from 14 residues. Germline V gene lookup returns CDR1 SGHRS and CDR2 YFSETQ. V shed 7 bases and J 10 bases; nucleotides not matched to a gene: 9. The chain's CDR3 is CASEGLAGGPEQFF. CDR3 nucleotides: TGCGCCAGCGAGGGCCTAGCGGGAGGGCCCGAGCAGTTCTTC.

This clonotype has a handful of counts. J is TRBJ2-1 and V is TRBV7-9; 7 bases map to TRBD1. The CDR3 consists of 15 residues. V was clipped by 5 bases and J by 2 bases; unmatched bases: 6. CDR1 is SEHNR and CDR2 is FQNEAQ in the germline V gene (reference sequence). In DNA, the CDR3 is TGTGCCAGCAGCCGACAGGGTTCTCCCTACAATGAGCAGTTCTTC. Translating it yields CASSRQGSPYNEQFF. The full variable domain, in which reference TRBV7-9 and TRBJ2-1 provide the parts outside the CDR3, is DTGVSQNPRHKITKRGQNVTFRCDPISEHNRLYWYRQTLGQGPEFLTYFQNEAQLEKSRLLSDRFSAERPKGSFSTLEIQRTEQGDSAMYLCASSRQGSPYNEQFFGPGTRLTVL.

This chain joins TRBV6-1 and TRBJ2-1; TRBD2 matches at 10 bases. Germline CDR1 and CDR2: MNHNS and SASEGT. CDR3 length equals 15 residues. The ends lost 6 bases at V and 7 bases at J; junction bases unmatched: 9. Here the CDR3 DNA reads TGTGCCAGCAGCCCAGCGGGAGGGCCTCTTAATGAGCAGTTCTTC. Protein sequence: CASSPAGGPLNEQFF.

This clonotype was seen more than once but under ten times. This sequence joins TRBV25-1 and TRBJ2-7; D is undetermined. The CDR3 runs 17 residues. Deletions cut 2 bases from V and 1 base from J, with 18 bases between. The germline V gene encodes CDR1 MGHDK and CDR2 SYGVNS. Here the CDR3 reads CASSENRASSVSYEQYF. DNA of the CDR3: TGTGCCAGCAGTGAAAATAGGGCCTCTTCGGTTTCCTACGAGCAGTACTTC.

The rearrangement joins TRBV24-1 to TRBJ2-1; D may be TRBD2 (6 bases). V shed 3 bases and J shed 1 base, with 9 bases lying between them. CDR3 length: 15 amino acids. Germline V gene lookup returns CDR1 KGHDR and CDR2 SFDVKD. The CDR3 nucleotides read TGTGCCACCAGTGATCGACTAGATTCCTACAATGAGCAGTTCTTC. Its protein product is CATSDRLDSYNEQFF.

The V gene is TRBV9, the J gene TRBJ2-1; 7 positions agree with TRBD2. Looked up from germline, CDR1 is SGDLS and CDR2 is YYNGEE. The CDR3 runs 16 residues. The ends lost 4 bases at V and 7 bases at J; junction bases unmatched: 14. The CDR3 here is CASSPRRAGVYNEQFF. CDR3 DNA sequence: TGTGCCAGCAGCCCAAGAAGGGCGGGGGTATATAATGAGCAGTTCTTC.

Only a few counts were recorded for this clonotype. The genes are TRBV5-1 and TRBJ1-4; no firm D call. The CDR3 spans 14 residues. Trimming stripped 3 bases from V and 0 bases from J, with 6 bases between. CDR1 is SGHRS and CDR2 is YFSETQ in the germline V gene. CDR3 loop: CASSSTTTNEKLFF. As DNA, the CDR3 is TGCGCCAGCAGCTCAACTACAACTAATGAAAAACTGTTTTTT.

CDR3 residues: CSGLGASNEQFF. The CDR3 DNA is TGCAGTGGGTTAGGGGCCTCCAATGAGCAGTTCTTC. J is TRBJ2-1 and V is TRBV20-1; tentative D call: TRBD1 (5 bases). Per the germline V gene, CDR1 is DFQATT and CDR2 is SNEGSKA (reference sequence). Trimming pared 7 bases from V and 6 bases from J, leaving 13 bases between. The CDR3 consists of 12 residues.

The gene calls are TRBV15 and TRBJ2-3; D gene unclear. The CDR3 is 13 amino acids. Between the trimmed V and J ends, which lost 6 bases and 0 bases, there was a span of 7 bases. Germline V lookup: CDR1 LNHNV, CDR2 YYDKDF (reference sequence). In DNA, the CDR3 is TGTGCCACCAGTCAACCTAGCACAGATACGCAGTATTTT. Its translation is CATSQPSTDTQYF.

The table lists this clonotype with a few counts. The chain carries TRBV5-1 and TRBJ2-2, with D tentatively TRBD2 (5 bases). Germline V lookup: CDR1 SGHRS, CDR2 YFSETQ. The length of the CDR3 is 15 residues. V was cut by 4 bases and J by 0 bases, with 10 bases left in between. CDR3 DNA sequence: TGCGCCAGCAGCCCACGGGGTCCGAACACCGGGGAGCTGTTTTTT. Translating it yields CASSPRGPNTGELFF.

V and J are TRBV25-1 and TRBJ1-2, with 7 bases identical to TRBD1. The CDR3 spans 12 residues. J gave up 5 bases and V 4 bases, and 1 base lay outside the gene matches. Germline assignment: CDR1 MGHDK and CDR2 SYGVNS. The CDR3 DNA follows: TGTGCCAGCAGTGTGACAGGGTATGGCTACACCTTC. Its protein is CASSVTGYGYTF.

This rearrangement joins TRBV20-1 to TRBJ2-1, with a weak D call TRBD2 (5 bases). V was shortened by 0 bases and J by 0 bases, with 15 bases between the two germline ends. CDR3 size: 17 residues. Germline V lookup: CDR1 DFQATT, CDR2 SNEGSKA (reference sequence). CDR3 DNA: TGCAGTGCTAGAGATGGGAGTGCAGTCAGCTCCTACAATGAGCAGTTCTTC. Its translation is CSARDGSAVSSYNEQFF.

This chain uses TRBV5-1 with TRBJ2-1, with D perhaps matching TRBD2 (6 bases). Trimming shortened V by 4 bases and J by 5 bases, and 16 bases separated the two germline ends. The CDR3 consists of 15 residues. Germline V gene data show CDR1 as SGHRS and CDR2 as YFSETQ. CDR3 DNA sequence: TGCGCCAGCAGCCCCGCGGGGAAGGCAAACAATGAGCAGTTCTTC. Protein sequence: CASSPAGKANNEQFF. The entire variable domain, with the rest obtained from reference TRBV5-1 and TRBJ2-1, is as follows: KAGVTQTPRYLIKTRGQQVTLSCSPISGHRSVSWYQQTPGQGLQFLFEYFSETQRNKGNFPGRFSGRQFSNSRSEMNVSTLELGDSALYLCASSPAGKANNEQFFGPGTRLTVL.

This clonotype appeared a few times. The V call is TRBV29-1, the J call TRBJ2-1; 10 nucleotides agree with TRBD2. The CDR3 has 15 residues. V lost 4 bases and J lost 8; bases outside the gene matches: 11. Germline lookup yields CDR1 SQVTM and CDR2 ANQGSEA. The CDR3 bases are TGCAGCGTTGGGGGAGCGGGAGGGCCTGGGGATGAGCAGTTCTTC. It yields the protein CSVGGAGGPGDEQFF.

The V call is TRBV30, the J call TRBJ1-1; unclear D gene. CDR3 length equals 12 residues. V was cut by 2 bases and J by 8 bases, with 12 bases left in between. CDR1 GTSNPN and CDR2 SVGIG come from the germline V gene (reference sequence). The CDR3 region is CAWSRGMLEAFF. The CDR3, as DNA: TGTGCCTGGAGTCGGGGTATGTTAGAAGCTTTCTTT.